Sequencing of this TCR beta chain was carried out in a study of T cells of healthy individuals. The V gene's germline CDR1 is MNHEY and CDR2 SMNVEV (reference sequence). The CDR3 has 16 residues. With V trimmed by 4 bases and J by 3 bases, 7 bases remained unmatched. In TCRdb, the 5' RACE reads were re-called with MiXCR into one record per CDR3 protein. Of about 100,000 distinct CDR3 sequences listed, 17% are singletons. The clonotype originates from a human donor in good health. The chain links TRBV27 to TRBJ2-7; 12 bases are shared with TRBD1. CDR3 in amino acids: CASSSLRDRGRYEQYF. The CDR3, as DNA: TGTGCCAGCAGTTCCCTCCGGGACAGGGGGCGCTACGAGCAGTACTTC.